This note documents a single T cell receptor beta chain sequence. This clone was seen a handful of times. Its binding antigen is unknown. Base qualities are not provided; no much larger clone lies one nucleotide away. The cohort comprised 710 or so healthy bone marrow donors. At the time of sampling, all cohort members were nominally healthy, though unrecorded immune exposures were likely present. The donor was CMV seropositive and belonged to the group of over 250 seropositive cohort members. A peripheral blood sample was collected from each donor, and TCR beta sequencing was performed on peripheral blood mononuclear cells. Genomic DNA extraction from the blood cell samples was performed with the Qiagen DNeasy Blood Extraction Kit. The CDR1 and CDR2 encoded by the germline V gene are SGHDT and YYEEEE. From its cysteine to its phenylalanine, the CDR3 spans 15 amino acids. Kept here is only the CDR3 DNA, which spans 45 bases and is read in frame from base 1. V drops 3 bases and J drops 3 bases, leaving 16 bases in between.

The library came from the immunoSEQ multiplex PCR assay. For the multiplex PCR, a mixture combining 60 forward primers for TCR Vbeta segments and 13 reverse primers for TCR Jbeta segments was used. The CDR3 region of rearranged TCR beta genes was amplified from genomic DNA with a multiplex PCR assay. The Illumina HiSeq System was used to sequence the amplified TCR beta libraries as 87-base-pair reads. The authors processed their data as follows. A later analysis tallied tens of millions of unique TCR beta chains across the 700 or so repertoires, and around 9.9 million of those chains were shared by two or more donors. Raw reads were error-corrected and collapsed into unique sequences by a nearest-neighbor algorithm in which closely related sequences were merged to remove PCR and sequencing errors. V, D and J gene segments were assigned by aligning CDR3 sequences to IMGT reference sequences. For a sequence to be retained, at least a six-nucleotide match to both a V gene segment and a J gene segment was required. Rearrangements were classified as productive when the CDR3 lacked stop codons and remained in frame with V and J, and all other rearrangements were classified as non-productive. CDR3 was defined by IMGT convention, running from the second conserved V-encoded cysteine to the conserved J-encoded phenylalanine. The earlier analysis of some 550 of the donors excluded any sequence lacking an unambiguous match to a single V gene segment. An earlier analysis of 587 of the donors called V segments functional above 56.7% productive rearrangements and segregating when the between-donor standard deviation exceeded 5%. A statistical classification framework was developed to diagnose cytomegalovirus status using the catalog of TCR beta chain sequences. In a later analysis, V and J genes were assigned by comparing TCR nucleotide sequences against IMGT/GENE-DB human TR gene sequences. Using the TCRdist pipeline, a later analysis assigned CDR3 sequences along with most-parsimonious VDJ recombination scenarios. In a later analysis, each TCR beta chain was defined by its CDR3 amino acid sequence together with its V-gene family, and reads without a unique V-gene family were excluded. In a later analysis, 500 to 650 highly shared, low-generation-probability nucleotide sequences were removed to address suspected cross-contamination and a sequencing artifact. In a later analysis, a clonal expansion index was calculated for each public chain from normalized within-repertoire ranks of inferred template counts. In a later analysis, generation probabilities were computed using a VDJ recombination model fitted to out-of-frame rearrangements, and the results were checked against IGoR. Hypergeometric tests were used in a later analysis to score TCR-TCR, TCR-HLA and TCR-CMV co-occurrence, with a repertoire-size bias correction applied to the TCR pairs. In a later analysis, false discovery rates were estimated by permuting HLA or CMV assignments 20 times. In a later analysis, co-occurring TCRs were grouped using DBSCAN, with TCRdist sequence similarity added in when clustering inside HLA-allele-positive subsets. Repertoires with fewer than 30,000 or more than 120,000 public chains were left out of co-occurrence clustering, as were about five repertoires with anomalous nucleotide sharing. This immuneACCESS table, as held by TCRdb, lists in-frame sequences with V and J called but not all clones. Of the missing ones, under half trace to an unresolved V gene in checked studies; the others have no known cause. The DNA was the basis for D and trimming; V, J and clone size are from that table. In all, the sample holds around 76,000 clones, and 70% of those were seen once. 8.5% to 10% of the sample goes to the ten largest clones.

This sample was taken from a study of cytomegalovirus exposure and HLA in healthy donors (dated 2017 in TCRdb). Turning to the overall study: An earlier analysis of approximately 640 of the donors reported 250 to 350 Gb of sequence data and around 110 million unique TCR beta sequences from roughly 200 million T cells. Roughly 300 gigabases of sequencing data and approximately 84 million unique TCR sequences were included in an early release covering 550 to 650 HLA-typed donors. Of the roughly 420 genotyped donors, 70% to 90% were placed in the genetic ancestry cluster associated with self-reported Caucasian donors. The study aimed to test whether signatures of past pathogen exposure could be identified by cataloging public T cell receptors. The study used immunosequencing to profile the T cell repertoires of 600 to 850 subjects and linked those repertoires to cytomegalovirus serostatus. Besides the first cohort of roughly 640 subjects, a separate validation cohort made up of roughly 120 different subjects was used. To predict cytomegalovirus infection status, the study combined high-throughput TCR immunosequencing, statistical association of individual TCRs with disease status, and machine learning. A later analysis re-examined previously published TCR beta repertoires from about 700 donors and added high-resolution HLA genotyping to investigate patterns of TCR occurrence. The later analysis used no new phenotypic data to find candidate immune exposures, relying instead on TCR beta sequences and their occurrence across donors. In an earlier analysis of more than 550 of the donors, high-throughput TCR beta sequencing was used to judge whether each TCR beta V gene segment behaved as functional or pseudogenic. Donor age, sex, ethnicity and CMV serostatus were compiled alongside the repertoire data. A later genetic analysis used genome-wide SNP genotypes for 398 of the 666 donors, treating that subset as a discovery cohort. Every repertoire in the discovery cohort had been generated on one and the same sequencing platform. Class I and class II HLA loci were covered by the typing at four-digit resolution. The number of donors typed differed by locus, with about 629-640 for A, B, C, DRB1 and DQB1, roughly 520 for DQA1, 600 to 610 for DPA1, and under 490 for DPB1. Because of strong linkage in the cohort, five DR-DQ haplotypes were treated as single units for association and clustering. Across approximately 420 genotyped donors of the cohort, an average of approximately 240,000 unique TCR beta nucleotide sequences per donor were sequenced, and roughly 20% of those sequences were non-productive.

The investigation overall reported the following: A cluster of highly shared sequence variants was judged likely to represent a technical artifact of the sequencing pipeline. Because counts were too low, about 18 rarely observed V segments, including chromosome 9 orphons, were excluded from the earlier analysis of several hundred of the donors. The classifier was reported to diagnose cytomegalovirus status with high specificity and sensitivity in both the original and validation cohorts. Correlated functional status among segregating V segments might reflect linkage disequilibrium, but an unknown experimental factor could not be ruled out. Three of the identified cytomegalovirus-associated TCR beta chains were confirmed in vitro to be specific for cytomegalovirus antigens. Most TCR sequences were observed very rarely across donors, whereas some public TCRs were present in many individuals. A later analysis found that TCR association rates varied across HLA loci, with DRB1 alleles showing the most associated TCRs and HLA-C alleles the fewest. The presence/absence analyses assumed that sequencing depth was roughly uniform across donors, and that assumption may not be true. A later analysis associated approximately 17,000 TCR beta sequences with specific HLA alleles at a false discovery rate of 0.05. A later analysis found that HLA-associated TCR beta chains were more clonally expanded and had lower generation probabilities than equally common non-associated chains. In the study, about 150 TCR beta chains were listed as associated with cytomegalovirus. A later genetic analysis associated a missense DCLRE1C variant with V-gene and J-gene trimming of TCR beta chains, and an independent cohort replicated the association. The 87-base-pair reads could not distinguish some IMGT-functional V segments, including TRBV6-2 and TRBV6-3, so those segments were excluded. Immune exposure information for the cohort was limited to CMV serostatus. An earlier analysis of around 600 of the donors showed that most TCR beta V segments appeared in productive rearrangements either about 87% or about 30% of the time, which broadly matched IMGT annotations. When HLA alleles, especially DR and DQ, strongly co-occurred, attributing TCR associations to individual alleles was difficult. A further reported finding was that TCR beta sequences accurately predicted the HLA-A and HLA-B alleles for most subjects in the first cohort. Compared with the roughly 700-donor mean, donors in an Asian-associated ancestry cluster had fewer N-insertions in productive TCRs, according to a later genetic analysis. A later analysis found that most CMV-associated TCR beta chains appeared HLA-restricted, with HLA associations seemingly driven largely by CMV exposure. The authors suggested that the approach could potentially be generalized to other disease states and immunological phenotypes. HLA typing was unavailable for some donors at each locus, so association tests used only the typed subset. The cohort was sequenced for TCR beta chains only, and without alpha or paired-chain data the features that could be detected were limited. According to a later analysis, parvovirus B19, influenza, CMV and Epstein-Barr virus appeared linked to several top co-occurrence clusters.

The sequencing sample was made of PBMCs. This clonotype was sampled from a woman in her fifties or sixties in good health and CMV-seropositive. In this chain, TRBV5-6 is recombined with TRBJ2-7, and the D gene may be TRBD2, 7 bases matching. The DNA reads as follows: TGTGCCAGCAGCTCGGGGAGGGGGGGCGTCTACGAGCAGTACTTC. Translated, it gives CASSSGRGGVYEQYF.